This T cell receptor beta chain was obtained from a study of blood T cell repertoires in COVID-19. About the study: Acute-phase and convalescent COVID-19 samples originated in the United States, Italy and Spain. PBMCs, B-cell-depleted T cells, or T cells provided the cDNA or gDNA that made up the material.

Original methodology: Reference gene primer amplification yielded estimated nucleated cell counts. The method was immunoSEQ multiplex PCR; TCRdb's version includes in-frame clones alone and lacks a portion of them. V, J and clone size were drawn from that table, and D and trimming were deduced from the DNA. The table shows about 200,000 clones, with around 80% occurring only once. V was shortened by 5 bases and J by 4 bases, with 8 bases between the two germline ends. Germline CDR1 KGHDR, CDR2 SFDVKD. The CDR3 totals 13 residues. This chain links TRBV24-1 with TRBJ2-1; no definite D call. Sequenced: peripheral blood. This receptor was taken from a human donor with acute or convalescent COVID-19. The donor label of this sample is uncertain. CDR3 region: CATSGYTYNEQFF. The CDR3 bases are TGTGCCACCAGTGGGTACACATACAATGAGCAGTTCTTC.